These T cell receptor beta chains were read from a single sample in a study of PD-1 blockade in classical Hodgkin lymphoma. The data were produced by immunoSEQ multiplex PCR, yet TCRdb's version contains in-frame clones alone and is incomplete. The sample includes just under 100,000 clones, over 80% seen only once; the top ten take about 12%. Specimen: peripheral blood mononuclear cells (PBMCs), collected at baseline. The source is a human donor with classical Hodgkin lymphoma. Each CDR3 is given with its conserved first and last residue. Each record gives: clone size, V gene, J gene, D gene, CDR3 protein, CDR3 DNA. A D gene is named only where the DNA matches it firmly. Clone size, where shown, is once, few, many, or a class for clones that have expanded.

clone_size: -; v_call: TRBV11-2; j_call: TRBJ2-1; d_call: TRBD2; cdr3_aa: CASSPIAGGNEQFF; cdr3_nt: TGTGCCAGCAGCCCGATAGCGGGAGGTAATGAGCAGTTCTTC
clone_size: -; v_call: TRBV6-1; j_call: TRBJ1-3; d_call: -; cdr3_aa: CASSEAGTGAGNTIYF; cdr3_nt: TGTGCCAGCAGTGAAGCCGGCACGGGAGCCGGAAACACCATATATTTT
clone_size: -; v_call: TRBV9; j_call: TRBJ1-5; d_call: TRBD1; cdr3_aa: CASSGTGTNQPQHF; cdr3_nt: TGTGCCAGCAGCGGGACAGGGACCAATCAGCCCCAGCATTTT
clone_size: few; v_call: TRBV5-4; j_call: TRBJ2-1; d_call: TRBD2; cdr3_aa: CASSLPTSGTYNEQFF; cdr3_nt: TGTGCCAGCAGCTTACCGACTAGCGGGACTTACAATGAGCAGTTCTTC
clone_size: -; v_call: TRBV5-1; j_call: TRBJ2-1; d_call: TRBD2; cdr3_aa: CASSRGLAGEDGEQFF; cdr3_nt: TGCGCCAGCAGCCGGGGACTAGCGGGAGAAGACGGTGAGCAGTTCTTC
clone_size: -; v_call: TRBV19; j_call: TRBJ2-3; d_call: TRBD2; cdr3_aa: CASSIRGGTSRSTDTQYF; cdr3_nt: TGTGCCAGTAGTATAAGAGGGGGGACTAGCCGAAGCACAGATACGCAGTATTTT
clone_size: -; v_call: TRBV28; j_call: TRBJ2-7; d_call: -; cdr3_aa: CASSPQGPAAFEQYF; cdr3_nt: TGTGCCAGCAGTCCCCAGGGCCCGGCAGCCTTCGAGCAGTACTTC
clone_size: -; v_call: TRBV7-9; j_call: TRBJ1-1; d_call: -; cdr3_aa: CASSLWEDTEAFF; cdr3_nt: TGTGCCAGCAGCTTATGGGAGGACACTGAAGCTTTCTTT
clone_size: -; v_call: TRBV15; j_call: TRBJ2-1; d_call: -; cdr3_aa: CATSRNRYQFF; cdr3_nt: TGTGCCACCAGCAGAAACAGGTACCAGTTCTTC
clone_size: -; v_call: TRBV10-3; j_call: TRBJ2-3; d_call: -; cdr3_aa: CAISLTNEADTQYF; cdr3_nt: TGTGCCATCAGTTTGACAAACGAAGCAGATACGCAGTATTTT
clone_size: -; v_call: TRBV5-1; j_call: TRBJ2-2; d_call: -; cdr3_aa: CASSLDGGPGELFF; cdr3_nt: TGCGCCAGCAGCTTGGATGGGGGGCCCGGGGAGCTGTTTTTT
clone_size: -; v_call: TRBV19; j_call: TRBJ2-1; d_call: -; cdr3_aa: CATLGGGTGVVGEQFF; cdr3_nt: TGTGCCACCTTGGGGGGTGGGACGGGAGTGGTTGGCGAGCAGTTCTTC